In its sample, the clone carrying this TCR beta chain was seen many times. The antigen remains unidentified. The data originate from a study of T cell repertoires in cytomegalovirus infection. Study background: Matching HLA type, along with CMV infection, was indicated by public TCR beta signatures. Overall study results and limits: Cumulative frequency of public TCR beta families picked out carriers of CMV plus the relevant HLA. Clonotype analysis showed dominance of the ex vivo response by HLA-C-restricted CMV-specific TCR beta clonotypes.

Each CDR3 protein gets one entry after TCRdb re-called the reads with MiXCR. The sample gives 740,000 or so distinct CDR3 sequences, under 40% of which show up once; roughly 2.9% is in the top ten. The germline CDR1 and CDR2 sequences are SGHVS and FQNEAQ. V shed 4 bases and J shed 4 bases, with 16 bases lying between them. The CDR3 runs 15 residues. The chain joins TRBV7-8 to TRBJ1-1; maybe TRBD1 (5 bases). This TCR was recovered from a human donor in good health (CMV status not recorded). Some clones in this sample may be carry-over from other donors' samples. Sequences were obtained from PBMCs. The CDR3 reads CASSSFHAGGTEAFF. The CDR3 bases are TGTGCCAGCAGCTCATTCCACGCCGGGGGCACTGAAGCTTTCTTT. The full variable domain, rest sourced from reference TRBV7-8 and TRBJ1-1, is GAGVSQSPRYKVAKRGQDVALRCDPISGHVSLFWYQQALGQGPEFLTYFQNEAQLDKSGLPSDRFFAERPEGSVSTLKIQRTQQEDSAVYLCASSSFHAGGTEAFFGQGTRLTVV.